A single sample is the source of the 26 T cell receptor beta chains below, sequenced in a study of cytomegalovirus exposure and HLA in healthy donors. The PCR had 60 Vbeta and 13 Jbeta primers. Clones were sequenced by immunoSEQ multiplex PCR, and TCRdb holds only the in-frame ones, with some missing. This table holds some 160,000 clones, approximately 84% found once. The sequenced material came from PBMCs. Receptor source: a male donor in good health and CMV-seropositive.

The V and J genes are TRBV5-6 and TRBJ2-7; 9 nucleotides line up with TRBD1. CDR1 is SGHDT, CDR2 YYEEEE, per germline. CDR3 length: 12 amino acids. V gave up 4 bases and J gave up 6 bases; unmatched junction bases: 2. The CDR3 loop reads CASSGQGREQYF. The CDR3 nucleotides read TGTGCCAGCAGCGGACAGGGGCGCGAGCAGTACTTC.

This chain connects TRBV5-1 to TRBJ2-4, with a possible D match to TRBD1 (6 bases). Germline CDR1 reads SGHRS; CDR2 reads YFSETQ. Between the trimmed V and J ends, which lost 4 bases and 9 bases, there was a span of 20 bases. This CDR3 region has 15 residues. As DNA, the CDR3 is TGCGCCAGCAGCCCTGATTCACAGGGAATCAGCATTCAGTACTTC. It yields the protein CASSPDSQGISIQYF.

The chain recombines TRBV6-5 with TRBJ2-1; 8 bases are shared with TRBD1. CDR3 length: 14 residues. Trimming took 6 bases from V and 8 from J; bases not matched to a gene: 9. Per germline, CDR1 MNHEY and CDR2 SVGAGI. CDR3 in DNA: TGTGCCAGCAGACAAACAGGGGGAAGGGATGAGCAGTTCTTC. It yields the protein CASRQTGGRDEQFF.

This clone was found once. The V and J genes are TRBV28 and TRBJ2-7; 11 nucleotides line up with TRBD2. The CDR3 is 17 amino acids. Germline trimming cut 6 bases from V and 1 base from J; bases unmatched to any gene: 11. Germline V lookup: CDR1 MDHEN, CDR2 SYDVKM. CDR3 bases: TGTGCCAGCAGCCCTAGCGGGGGGCGTCACGTTTCCTACGAGCAGTACTTC. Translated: CASSPSGGRHVSYEQYF.

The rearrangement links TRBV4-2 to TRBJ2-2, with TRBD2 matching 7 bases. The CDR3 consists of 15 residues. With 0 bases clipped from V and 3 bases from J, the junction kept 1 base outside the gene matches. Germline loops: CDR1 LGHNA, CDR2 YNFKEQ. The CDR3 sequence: CASSQEGGYTGELFF. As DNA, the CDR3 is TGTGCCAGCAGCCAAGAGGGGGGGTACACCGGGGAGCTGTTTTTT.

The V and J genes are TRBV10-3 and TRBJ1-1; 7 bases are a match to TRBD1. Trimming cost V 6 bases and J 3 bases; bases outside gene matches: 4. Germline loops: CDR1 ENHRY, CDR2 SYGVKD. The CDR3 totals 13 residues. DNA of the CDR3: TGTGCCATCAGAGTAACAGGGGACACTGAAGCTTTCTTT. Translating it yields CAIRVTGDTEAFF.

The CDR3: CASSSGGDTQYF. CDR3 bases: TGTGCCAGCAGCTCAGGGGGCGATACGCAGTATTTT. The chain uses TRBV7-3 and TRBJ2-3; 8 bases are shared with TRBD1. This CDR3 contains 12 residues. Germline CDR1 and CDR2: SGHTA and FQGTGA. The V and J ends lost 4 bases and 6 bases, in that order; junction bases with no gene match: 0.

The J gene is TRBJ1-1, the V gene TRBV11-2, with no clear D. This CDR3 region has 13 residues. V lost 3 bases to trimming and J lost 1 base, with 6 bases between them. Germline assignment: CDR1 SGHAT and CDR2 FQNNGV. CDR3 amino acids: CASSFYQNTEAFF. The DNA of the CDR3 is TGTGCCAGCAGCTTCTACCAGAACACTGAAGCTTTCTTT.

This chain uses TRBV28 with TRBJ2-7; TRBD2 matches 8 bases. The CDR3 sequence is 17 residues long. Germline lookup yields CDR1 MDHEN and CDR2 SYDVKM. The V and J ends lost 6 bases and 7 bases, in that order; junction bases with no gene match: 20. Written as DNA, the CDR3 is TGTGCCAGCAGCCTAGATCCCGGGACCGGGGGGGTTGGGGAGCAGTACTTC. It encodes CASSLDPGTGGVGEQYF. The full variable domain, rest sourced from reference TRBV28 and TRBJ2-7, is DVKVTQSSRYLVKRTGEKVFLECVQDMDHENMFWYRQDPGLGLRLIYFSYDVKMKEKGDIPEGYSVSREKKERFSLILESASTNQTSMYLCASSLDPGTGGVGEQYFGPGTRLTVT.

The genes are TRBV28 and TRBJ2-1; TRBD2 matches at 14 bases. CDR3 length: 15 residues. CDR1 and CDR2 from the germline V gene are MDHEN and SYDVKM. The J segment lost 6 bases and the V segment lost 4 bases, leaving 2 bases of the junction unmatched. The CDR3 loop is CASSSGLAGGNEQFF. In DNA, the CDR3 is TGTGCCAGCAGTTCTGGACTAGCGGGAGGCAATGAGCAGTTCTTC.

CDR3: CASHSVGRDTGELFF. The CDR3 nucleotides read TGTGCCAGCCACTCGGTCGGGAGGGACACCGGGGAGCTGTTTTTT. The rearrangement uses TRBV13 and TRBJ2-2; 8 bases match TRBD2. The trim removed 8 bases at V and 3 bases at J, leaving 8 bases unmatched. This CDR3 contains 15 residues. Germline V gene sequence: CDR1 PRHDT, CDR2 FYEKMQ (reference sequence).

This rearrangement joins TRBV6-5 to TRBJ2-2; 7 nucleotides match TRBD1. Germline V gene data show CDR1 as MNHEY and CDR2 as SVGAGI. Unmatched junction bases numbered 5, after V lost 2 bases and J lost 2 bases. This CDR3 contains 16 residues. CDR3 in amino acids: CASSYRTGGNTGELFF. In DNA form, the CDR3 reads TGTGCCAGCAGTTACCGGACAGGTGGAAACACCGGGGAGCTGTTTTTT.

The CDR3 loop reads CSVTGSERYEQYF. CDR3 nucleotide sequence: TGCAGCGTTACCGGGTCAGAACGCTACGAGCAGTACTTC. The chain recombines TRBV29-1 with TRBJ2-7; D ambiguous. CDR1 SQVTM and CDR2 ANQGSEA come from the germline V gene. V gave up 5 bases and J gave up 3 bases, with 14 bases separating them. CDR3 length: 13 residues.

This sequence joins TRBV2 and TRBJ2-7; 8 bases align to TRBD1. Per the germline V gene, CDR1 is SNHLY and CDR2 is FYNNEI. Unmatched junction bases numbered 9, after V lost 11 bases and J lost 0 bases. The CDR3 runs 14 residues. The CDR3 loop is CAGLGTGSSYEQYF. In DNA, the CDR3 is TGTGCCGGCTTAGGGACAGGCAGCTCCTACGAGCAGTACTTC. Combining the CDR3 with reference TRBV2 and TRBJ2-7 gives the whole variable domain EPEVTQTPSHQVTQMGQEVILRCVPISNHLYFYWYRQILGQKVEFLVSFYNNEISEKSEIFDDQFSVERPDGSNFTLKIRSTKLEDSAMYFCAGLGTGSSYEQYFGPGTRLTVT.

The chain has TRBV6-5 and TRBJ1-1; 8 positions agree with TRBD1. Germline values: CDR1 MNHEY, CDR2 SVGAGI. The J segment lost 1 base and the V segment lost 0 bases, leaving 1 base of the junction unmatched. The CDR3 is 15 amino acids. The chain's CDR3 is CASSYSTGANTEAFF. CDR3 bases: TGTGCCAGCAGTTACTCGACAGGGGCGAACACTGAAGCTTTCTTT.

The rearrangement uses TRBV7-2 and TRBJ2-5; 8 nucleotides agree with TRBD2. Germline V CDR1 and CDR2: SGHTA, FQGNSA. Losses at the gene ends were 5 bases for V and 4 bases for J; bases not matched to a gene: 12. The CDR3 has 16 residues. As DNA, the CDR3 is TGTGCCAGCAGCCCTCGGGGGGGGGCGATCCCAGAGACCCAGTACTTC. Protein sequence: CASSPRGGAIPETQYF.

The CDR3 is CSARGVDFF. The CDR3 DNA is TGCAGTGCTAGGGGAGTTGATTTCTTT. The chain links TRBV20-1 to TRBJ1-1, with unresolved D. CDR3 size: 9 residues. Germline lookup yields CDR1 DFQATT and CDR2 SNEGSKA (reference sequence). Trimming pared 3 bases from V and 13 bases from J, leaving 9 bases between.

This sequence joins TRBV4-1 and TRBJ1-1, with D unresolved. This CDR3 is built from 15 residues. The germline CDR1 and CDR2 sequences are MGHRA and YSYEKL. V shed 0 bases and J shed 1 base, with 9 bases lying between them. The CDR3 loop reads CASSQDPRGNTEAFF. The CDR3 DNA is TGCGCCAGCAGCCAAGATCCCCGGGGGAACACTGAAGCTTTCTTT.

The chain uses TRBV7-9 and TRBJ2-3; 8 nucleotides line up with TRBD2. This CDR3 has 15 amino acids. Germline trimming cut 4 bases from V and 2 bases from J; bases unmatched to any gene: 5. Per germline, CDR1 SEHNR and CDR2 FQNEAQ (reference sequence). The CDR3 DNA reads TGTGCCAGCAGCTCCATAGCGGGAAACACAGATACGCAGTATTTT. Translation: CASSSIAGNTDTQYF. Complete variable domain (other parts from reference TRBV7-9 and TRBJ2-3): DTGVSQNPRHKITKRGQNVTFRCDPISEHNRLYWYRQTLGQGPEFLTYFQNEAQLEKSRLLSDRFSAERPKGSFSTLEIQRTEQGDSAMYLCASSSIAGNTDTQYFGPGTRLTVL.

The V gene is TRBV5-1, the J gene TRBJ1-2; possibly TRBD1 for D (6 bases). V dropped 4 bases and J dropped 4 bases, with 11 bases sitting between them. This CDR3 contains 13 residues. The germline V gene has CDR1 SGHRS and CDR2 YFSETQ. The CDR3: CASSPRDIYGYTF. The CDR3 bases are TGCGCCAGCAGCCCGAGGGACATCTATGGCTACACCTTC.

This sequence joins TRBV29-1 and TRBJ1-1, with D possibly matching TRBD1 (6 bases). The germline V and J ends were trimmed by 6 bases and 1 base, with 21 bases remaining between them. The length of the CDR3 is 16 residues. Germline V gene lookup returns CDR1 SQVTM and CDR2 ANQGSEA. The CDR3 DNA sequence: TGCAGCGTGTCGGGGGCTTGGGGGGGTAGGAACACTGAAGCTTTCTTT. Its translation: CSVSGAWGGRNTEAFF.

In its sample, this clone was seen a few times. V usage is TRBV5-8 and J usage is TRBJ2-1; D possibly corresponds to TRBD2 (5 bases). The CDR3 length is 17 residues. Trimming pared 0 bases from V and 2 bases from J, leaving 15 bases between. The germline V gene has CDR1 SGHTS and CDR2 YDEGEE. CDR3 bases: TGTGCCAGCAGCTTGGCCAGGACCAGCGGCGCCTACAATGAGCAGTTCTTC. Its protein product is CASSLARTSGAYNEQFF.

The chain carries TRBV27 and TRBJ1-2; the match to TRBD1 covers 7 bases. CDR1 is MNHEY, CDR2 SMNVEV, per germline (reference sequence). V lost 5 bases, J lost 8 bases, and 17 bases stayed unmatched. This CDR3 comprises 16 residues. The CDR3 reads CASSESQTGPRGGYTF. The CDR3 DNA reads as TGTGCCAGCAGTGAATCCCAGACAGGGCCTCGCGGGGGCTACACCTTC.

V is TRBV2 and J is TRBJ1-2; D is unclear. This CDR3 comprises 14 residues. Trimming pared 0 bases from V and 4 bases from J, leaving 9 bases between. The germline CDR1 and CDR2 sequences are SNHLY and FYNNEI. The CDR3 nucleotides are TGTGCCAGCAGTGAAGCGGCGAGGAGCTATGGCTACACCTTC. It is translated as CASSEAARSYGYTF.

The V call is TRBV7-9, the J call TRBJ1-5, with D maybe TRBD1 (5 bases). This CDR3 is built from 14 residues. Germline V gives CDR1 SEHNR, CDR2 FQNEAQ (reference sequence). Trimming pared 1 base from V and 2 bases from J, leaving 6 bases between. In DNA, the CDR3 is TGTGCCAGCAGCTTAGGGGGGGGCAATCAGCCCCAGCATTTT. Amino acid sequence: CASSLGGGNQPQHF.

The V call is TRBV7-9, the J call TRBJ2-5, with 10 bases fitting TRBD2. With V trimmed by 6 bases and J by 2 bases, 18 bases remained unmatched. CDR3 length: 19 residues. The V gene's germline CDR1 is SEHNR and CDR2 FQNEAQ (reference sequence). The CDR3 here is CASSPGGLAGVSPQETQYF. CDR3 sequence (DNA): TGTGCCAGCAGTCCCGGGGGGCTAGCGGGGGTTAGCCCTCAAGAGACCCAGTACTTC.